These T cell receptor beta chains were read from a single sample in a study of blood T cell repertoires in COVID-19. The table came from immunoSEQ multiplex PCR; TCRdb's copy has only in-frame clones and leaves some out. There are around 320,000 clones in the sample; about nine tenths occur only once, and 5.5% to 8% lies in the top ten. The sample comprised peripheral blood. The source of these receptors is a woman aged 25 to 45 who had recovered from COVID-19. Each CDR3 is given with its conserved first and last residue. D genes are given only for firm matches. Part of the rows lack a size; the others show once, few, many or a class for expanded clones.

j_gene: TRBJ1-1
v_gene: TRBV4-1
d_gene: TRBD1
abundance: .
len: 15
CDR3aa: CASSQAGQGNTEAFF
CDR3nt: TGCGCCAGCAGCCAAGCGGGACAGGGCAACACTGAAGCTTTCTTT

j_gene: TRBJ2-7
v_gene: TRBV10-3
d_gene: .
abundance: once
len: 12
CDR3aa: CAISLNSYEQYF
CDR3nt: TGTGCCATCAGTCTTAACTCCTACGAGCAGTACTTC

j_gene: TRBJ2-1
v_gene: TRBV28
d_gene: .
abundance: .
len: 12
CDR3aa: CASSLRAREQFF
CDR3nt: TGTGCCAGCAGTTTACGAGCACGAGAGCAGTTCTTC

j_gene: TRBJ2-7
v_gene: TRBV7-9
d_gene: .
abundance: .
len: 12
CDR3aa: CASSVMSYEQYF
CDR3nt: TGTGCCAGCAGTGTTATGTCCTACGAGCAGTACTTC

j_gene: TRBJ1-5
v_gene: TRBV6-5
d_gene: .
abundance: .
len: 14
CDR3aa: CASSRTANNQPQHF
CDR3nt: TGTGCCAGCAGCAGGACAGCTAACAATCAGCCCCAGCATTTT

j_gene: TRBJ2-7
v_gene: TRBV6-2/TRBV6-3
d_gene: .
abundance: .
len: 15
CDR3aa: CASSYSGTTLGEQYF
CDR3nt: TGTGCCAGCAGTTATTCCGGGACAACCCTGGGAGAGCAGTACTTC

j_gene: TRBJ1-1
v_gene: TRBV4-2
d_gene: .
abundance: .
len: 15
CDR3aa: CASSQIDRRNTEAFF
CDR3nt: TGTGCCAGCAGCCAAATAGACAGGAGGAACACTGAAGCTTTCTTT

j_gene: TRBJ2-7
v_gene: TRBV6-1
d_gene: TRBD1
abundance: .
len: 14
CDR3aa: CASSEDRGTYEQYF
CDR3nt: TGTGCCAGCAGTGAAGACAGGGGGACCTACGAGCAGTACTTC

j_gene: TRBJ2-2
v_gene: TRBV5-8
d_gene: TRBD1
abundance: .
len: 17
CDR3aa: CASSFHRGQWGTGELFF
CDR3nt: TGTGCCAGCAGCTTCCACAGGGGGCAGTGGGGCACCGGGGAGCTGTTTTTT

j_gene: TRBJ1-2
v_gene: TRBV5-1
d_gene: .
abundance: .
len: 13
CDR3aa: CASSLQGNYGYTF
CDR3nt: TGCGCCAGCAGCTTGCAGGGTAACTATGGCTACACCTTC

j_gene: TRBJ2-1
v_gene: TRBV21-1
d_gene: .
abundance: .
len: 18
CDR3aa: CASSERSGTGGSYNEQFF
CDR3nt: TGTGCCAGCAGCGAGAGATCCGGGACAGGGGGCTCCTACAATGAGCAGTTCTTC

j_gene: TRBJ1-1
v_gene: TRBV4-1
d_gene: .
abundance: .
len: 14
CDR3aa: CASSQSGRDTEAFF
CDR3nt: TGCGCCAGCAGCCAATCGGGAAGGGACACTGAAGCTTTCTTT

j_gene: TRBJ2-7
v_gene: TRBV14
d_gene: TRBD2
abundance: once
len: 15
CDR3aa: CASSQPGLGRAEQYF
CDR3nt: TGTGCCAGCAGCCAACCTGGACTAGGCAGAGCAGAGCAGTACTTC

j_gene: TRBJ1-2
v_gene: TRBV27
d_gene: TRBD1
abundance: once
len: 18
CDR3aa: CASSSLSARQGAIYGYTF
CDR3nt: TGTGCCAGCAGTTCCCTCTCCGCCAGACAGGGGGCGATTTATGGCTACACCTTC

j_gene: TRBJ2-5
v_gene: TRBV24-1
d_gene: .
abundance: .
len: 16
CDR3aa: CATSEYLRAGQETQYF
CDR3nt: TGTGCCACCAGTGAATACCTAAGAGCAGGGCAAGAGACCCAGTACTTC

j_gene: TRBJ1-1
v_gene: TRBV28
d_gene: .
abundance: .
len: 16
CDR3aa: CASSLSGGIGETEAFF
CDR3nt: TGTGCCAGCAGTTTATCTGGTGGAATAGGAGAAACTGAAGCTTTCTTT

j_gene: TRBJ1-2
v_gene: TRBV19
d_gene: .
abundance: .
len: 14
CDR3aa: CASSWASLNYGYTF
CDR3nt: TGTGCCAGTAGTTGGGCCAGCTTAAACTATGGCTACACCTTC

j_gene: TRBJ2-1
v_gene: TRBV28
d_gene: TRBD1
abundance: .
len: 15
CDR3aa: CASGPIGQGYNEQFF
CDR3nt: TGTGCCAGCGGTCCAATCGGACAGGGTTACAATGAGCAGTTCTTC

j_gene: TRBJ2-5
v_gene: TRBV18
d_gene: .
abundance: .
len: 16
CDR3aa: CASSSSVPRLQETQYF
CDR3nt: TGTGCCAGCTCATCGTCAGTTCCTCGCTTACAAGAGACCCAGTACTTC

j_gene: TRBJ1-1
v_gene: TRBV6-4
d_gene: .
abundance: .
len: 11
CDR3aa: CASDRNTEAFF
CDR3nt: TGTGCCAGCGACAGGAACACTGAAGCTTTCTTT

j_gene: TRBJ1-5
v_gene: TRBV7-2
d_gene: .
abundance: .
len: 15
CDR3aa: CASSLAPMEGQPQHF
CDR3nt: TGTGCCAGCAGCTTAGCGCCTATGGAGGGTCAGCCCCAGCATTTT

j_gene: TRBJ1-2
v_gene: TRBV9
d_gene: .
abundance: .
len: 15
CDR3aa: CASSVGGKDNYGYTF
CDR3nt: TGTGCCAGCAGCGTGGGGGGGAAAGATAACTATGGCTACACCTTC

j_gene: TRBJ2-7
v_gene: TRBV14
d_gene: .
abundance: .
len: 18
CDR3aa: CASSMNPVSPPKIYEQYF
CDR3nt: TGTGCCAGCAGTATGAATCCTGTTTCCCCTCCTAAAATCTACGAGCAGTACTTC

j_gene: TRBJ2-3
v_gene: TRBV11-3
d_gene: .
abundance: .
len: 15
CDR3aa: CASSRGRSGLDTQYF
CDR3nt: TGTGCCAGCAGCCGAGGGCGTAGCGGTTTGGATACGCAGTATTTT

j_gene: TRBJ1-2
v_gene: TRBV18
d_gene: .
abundance: .
len: 15
CDR3aa: CASSPTGTANYGYTF
CDR3nt: TGTGCCAGCTCACCTACAGGGACGGCAAACTATGGCTACACCTTC

j_gene: TRBJ2-1
v_gene: TRBV19
d_gene: .
abundance: .
len: 11
CDR3aa: CASSMRAEQFF
CDR3nt: TGTGCCAGTAGTATGAGGGCCGAGCAGTTCTTC

j_gene: TRBJ2-4
v_gene: TRBV27
d_gene: TRBD1
abundance: once
len: 14
CDR3aa: CASSPTGGRNIQYF
CDR3nt: TGTGCCAGCAGTCCGACAGGGGGACGAAACATTCAGTACTTC

j_gene: TRBJ1-1
v_gene: TRBV10-3
d_gene: .
abundance: once
len: 13
CDR3aa: CAISDHINTEAFF
CDR3nt: TGTGCCATCAGTGACCACATCAACACTGAAGCTTTCTTT

j_gene: TRBJ2-2
v_gene: TRBV11-2
d_gene: TRBD1
abundance: .
len: 17
CDR3aa: CASSYIGTGQVGGELFF
CDR3nt: TGTGCCAGCAGTTATATTGGGACCGGACAGGTCGGCGGGGAGCTGTTTTTT

j_gene: TRBJ2-1
v_gene: TRBV18
d_gene: TRBD1
abundance: .
len: 13
CDR3aa: CASSSGQYNEQFF
CDR3nt: TGTGCCAGCTCATCGGGACAGTACAATGAGCAGTTCTTC

j_gene: TRBJ1-5
v_gene: TRBV6-6
d_gene: TRBD1
abundance: once
len: 18
CDR3aa: CASSRTGQKSYSNQPQHF
CDR3nt: TGTGCCAGCAGTCGGACAGGTCAGAAATCATATAGCAATCAGCCCCAGCATTTT

j_gene: TRBJ1-1
v_gene: TRBV5-6
d_gene: TRBD1
abundance: .
len: 12
CDR3aa: CASSAGTGKAFF
CDR3nt: TGTGCCAGCAGCGCCGGGACAGGAAAAGCTTTCTTT

j_gene: TRBJ2-7
v_gene: TRBV28
d_gene: .
abundance: .
len: 12
CDR3aa: CASRVGGDEQYF
CDR3nt: TGTGCCAGCAGGGTGGGAGGTGACGAGCAGTACTTC

j_gene: TRBJ1-2
v_gene: TRBV7-9
d_gene: .
abundance: .
len: 14
CDR3aa: CASSLAMGLSGYTF
CDR3nt: TGTGCCAGCAGCTTAGCGATGGGCCTTTCTGGCTACACCTTC

j_gene: TRBJ1-2
v_gene: TRBV5-1
d_gene: .
abundance: .
len: 14
CDR3aa: CASSLGQLAYGYTF
CDR3nt: TGCGCCAGCAGCTTGGGACAGTTGGCCTATGGCTACACCTTC

j_gene: TRBJ2-2
v_gene: TRBV11-3
d_gene: TRBD2
abundance: .
len: 15
CDR3aa: CASSLGLADTGELFF
CDR3nt: TGTGCCAGCAGCTTGGGACTAGCAGACACCGGGGAGCTGTTTTTT

j_gene: TRBJ2-7
v_gene: TRBV5-1
d_gene: TRBD1
abundance: .
len: 14
CDR3aa: CASSLGGQGYEQYF
CDR3nt: TGCGCCAGCAGCCTGGGGGGACAGGGGTACGAGCAGTACTTC

j_gene: TRBJ1-1
v_gene: TRBV28
d_gene: TRBD1
abundance: .
len: 16
CDR3aa: CASRPDRALLNTEAFF
CDR3nt: TGTGCCAGCAGACCCGACAGGGCCCTCTTGAACACTGAAGCTTTCTTT

j_gene: TRBJ2-7
v_gene: TRBV28
d_gene: TRBD2
abundance: .
len: 17
CDR3aa: CASSTPYGGGRAYEQYF
CDR3nt: TGTGCCAGCAGTACCCCCTATGGCGGGGGGCGGGCCTACGAGCAGTACTTC

j_gene: TRBJ1-5
v_gene: TRBV6-4
d_gene: .
abundance: many
len: 14
CDR3aa: CASSVDSSNQPQHF
CDR3nt: TGTGCCAGCAGTGTAGACAGTAGCAATCAGCCCCAGCATTTT

j_gene: TRBJ2-5
v_gene: TRBV5-6
d_gene: .
abundance: .
len: 13
CDR3aa: CASSKDREETQYF
CDR3nt: TGTGCCAGCAGCAAGGACAGAGAAGAGACCCAGTACTTC

j_gene: TRBJ2-5
v_gene: TRBV5-1
d_gene: .
abundance: .
len: 14
CDR3aa: CASSLNTAGETQYF
CDR3nt: TGCGCCAGCAGCTTGAATACGGCAGGCGAGACCCAGTACTTC

j_gene: TRBJ2-7
v_gene: TRBV29-1
d_gene: .
abundance: .
len: 12
CDR3aa: CSVQGLRDEQYF
CDR3nt: TGCAGCGTCCAAGGGTTGAGGGACGAGCAGTACTTC